Following are 32 T cell receptor beta chains from one sample sequenced in a study of blood T cell repertoires in COVID-19. Sequencing used immunoSEQ multiplex PCR; TCRdb keeps in-frame clones, though not all of them. The table has over 50,000 clones, 80% to 90% seen once. Sequencing input: peripheral blood. The origin of the receptors is a man aged 55 to 70 with acute or convalescent COVID-19.

This clone has only one observation. The V call is TRBV21-1, the J call TRBJ1-2. TRBV21-1 is annotated as a pseudogene. The CDR3 covers 16 residues. CDR3 in DNA: TGTGCCAGCAGCAAAGGACTCCTCGAGCGCAACTATGGCTACACCTTC. It translates to CASSKGLLERNYGYTF.

This clone was seen just once. V gene TRBV5-1 combines with J gene TRBJ2-1; perhaps TRBD2 as D (6 bases). The CDR3 totals 13 residues. Germline CDR1 is SGHRS and CDR2 is YFSETQ. Between the trimmed V and J ends, which lost 1 base and 7 bases, there was a span of 9 bases. The CDR3, as DNA: TGCGCCAGCAGCTTGACTAGCTTGAATGAGCAGTTCTTC. Translated, it gives CASSLTSLNEQFF.

The rearrangement joins TRBV19 to TRBJ2-2; 9 positions match TRBD2. With 3 bases clipped from V and 5 bases from J, the junction kept 7 bases outside the gene matches. Germline V CDR1 and CDR2: LNHDA, SQIVND (reference sequence). The CDR3 totals 16 residues. For the CDR3, the DNA is TGTGCCAGTAGTATCCCCCCGAGCGGGGGGACCGGGGAGCTGTTTTTT. Protein: CASSIPPSGGTGELFF.

This chain uses TRBV7-6 with TRBJ2-3; tentative D call: TRBD1 (6 bases). Germline V lookup: CDR1 SGHVS, CDR2 FNYEAQ. The CDR3 is 15 residues long. Trimming took off 5 bases at V and 3 bases at J, with 15 bases between the two ends. The CDR3 sequence: CASSPGGGWTDTQYF. The CDR3 nucleotides are TGTGCCAGCAGCCCCGGTGGGGGCTGGACAGATACGCAGTATTTT.

The rearrangement uses TRBV5-1 and TRBJ1-1; 9 bases are a match to TRBD1. The J segment lost 12 bases and the V segment lost 0 bases, leaving 6 bases of the junction unmatched. This CDR3 contains 13 residues. Germline assignment: CDR1 SGHRS and CDR2 YFSETQ. The CDR3 DNA sequence: TGCGCCAGCAGCTTGGCCATACAGGGGGCAACTTTCTTT. This sequence encodes CASSLAIQGATFF.

The chain joins TRBV6-2 or TRBV6-3 to TRBJ2-2, with D perhaps matching TRBD2 (5 bases). CDR1 and CDR2 from the germline V gene are MNHEY and SVGEGT. The V end lost 2 bases, the J end lost 4 bases, and 14 bases lay between the germline ends. The CDR3 spans 16 residues. CDR3: CASSYLRGMPTGELFF. The CDR3 DNA reads as TGTGCCAGCAGTTACCTTCGGGGTATGCCCACCGGGGAGCTGTTTTTT.

The chain combines TRBV6-5 with TRBJ1-1; weak D call: TRBD1 (6 bases). This CDR3 comprises 14 residues. Germline V CDR1 and CDR2: MNHEY, SVGAGI. The V gene lost 6 bases and the J gene lost 3 bases, with 14 bases spanning the gap. CDR3 sequence: CASSEGHRDTEAFF. CDR3 DNA sequence: TGTGCCAGCAGCGAGGGACATCGGGACACTGAAGCTTTCTTT.

The gene calls are TRBV9 and TRBJ1-2, with 7 bases that match TRBD1. The CDR3 covers 15 residues. The germline gives CDR1 SGDLS, CDR2 YYNGEE. J gave up 5 bases and V 0 bases, and 7 bases lay outside the gene matches. CDR3 sequence: CASSVVEGAFYGYTF. The DNA for the CDR3 is TGTGCCAGCAGCGTAGTTGAGGGGGCCTTTTATGGCTACACCTTC.

CDR3 sequence: CASSWDRGRRGNTIYF. In nucleotides, the CDR3 is TGTGCCAGCAGCTGGGACAGGGGGCGACGAGGAAACACCATATATTTT. The J gene is TRBJ1-3, the V gene TRBV28, with 12 bases identical to TRBD1. V shed 6 bases, J shed 4 bases, and the junction held 7 bases outside the gene matches. Germline values: CDR1 MDHEN, CDR2 SYDVKM. The CDR3 is made up of 16 amino acids.

J is TRBJ2-3 and V is TRBV5-1; D is perhaps TRBD1 (6 bases). Trimming cost V 1 base and J 4 bases, with 7 bases left between them. CDR1 and CDR2 (germline): SGHRS, YFSETQ. The CDR3 is 13 residues long. The CDR3 protein is CASSLTGPDTQYF. CDR3 sequence (DNA): TGCGCCAGCAGCTTGACAGGGCCAGATACGCAGTATTTT.

The V and J genes are TRBV6-2 or TRBV6-3 and TRBJ1-1; TRBD1 matches at 8 bases. The V gene's germline CDR1 is MNHEY and CDR2 SVGEGT. The CDR3 has 14 residues. V trimming: 5 bases; J trimming: 5 bases; junction bases outside the gene matches: 7. The CDR3 DNA reads as TGTGCCAGCAGTATCCAGGGGGCGGTAACTGAAGCTTTCTTT. Translation: CASSIQGAVTEAFF.

CDR3 DNA sequence: TGTGCCAGCAGGCTAACAGGGGAACCCTACGAGCAGTACTTC. Protein sequence: CASRLTGEPYEQYF. The chain carries TRBV6-5 and TRBJ2-7; TRBD1 matches at 7 bases. After removal of 6 bases from V and 2 bases from J, the junction contained 7 bases not matched to a gene. This CDR3 has 14 amino acids. Germline V lookup: CDR1 MNHEY, CDR2 SVGAGI.

This clone was found a few times. The chain joins TRBV13 to TRBJ1-2, with D possibly matching TRBD1 (5 bases). CDR3 length: 14 residues. V lost 2 bases and J 6 bases, leaving 13 bases between the germline ends. Germline CDR1 is PRHDT and CDR2 is FYEKMQ (reference sequence). This chain's CDR3 is CASSLYRAQDGYTF. The CDR3 DNA reads as TGTGCCAGCAGCTTATACCGGGCACAGGATGGCTACACCTTC. Variable domain in full (rest from reference TRBV13 and TRBJ1-2): AAGVIQSPRHLIKEKRETATLKCYPIPRHDTVYWYQQGPGQDPQFLISFYEKMQSDKGSIPDRFSAQQFSDYHSELNMSSLELGDSALYFCASSLYRAQDGYTFGSGTRLTVV.

The chain combines TRBV5-6 with TRBJ1-1; 8 bases are a match to TRBD1. Per germline, CDR1 SGHDT and CDR2 YYEEEE. V was clipped by 0 bases and J by 11 bases; unmatched bases: 6. The CDR3 has 13 amino acids. Here the CDR3 DNA reads TGTGCCAGCAGCTTGGATCAGGGGGCAAGGGCTTTCTTT. Amino acids: CASSLDQGARAFF.

This chain joins TRBV3-1 (or the pseudogene TRBV3-2) and TRBJ2-1, with 9 bases fitting TRBD2. The CDR3 has 15 amino acids. Germline V gene lookup returns CDR1 LGHDT and CDR2 YNNKEL (reference sequence). With 1 base clipped from V and 8 bases from J, the junction kept 6 bases outside the gene matches. CDR3 DNA: TGTGCCAGCAGCCAAGGATCTAGCGGGGCCTATGAGCAGTTCTTC. Translation: CASSQGSSGAYEQFF.

This chain connects TRBV6-6 to TRBJ2-7; tentatively, D is TRBD1 (7 bases). There are 15 residues in the CDR3. CDR1 and CDR2 (germline): MNHNY, SVGAGI (reference sequence). The V and J ends lost 0 bases and 1 base respectively, with 10 bases between them. CDR3 in DNA: TGTGCCAGCAGTTACTCGCCAGGGGGGTCCTACGAGCAGTACTTC. It codes for CASSYSPGGSYEQYF.

This clone appeared once. The chain has TRBV6-5 and TRBJ2-3; TRBD2 is a possible D gene (6 bases). The CDR3 loop spans 15 amino acids. From germline, CDR1 is MNHEY and CDR2 SVGAGI. Trimming removed 2 bases at V and 6 bases at J, with 15 bases between. CDR3 DNA: TGTGCCAGCAGTTACGCGGGGCGCAGTTCCGATACGCAGTATTTT. Translation: CASSYAGRSSDTQYF.

V is TRBV25-1 and J is TRBJ1-6; D remains unclear. V was trimmed by 3 bases and J by 9 bases, leaving 6 bases between them. The CDR3 has 12 residues. Germline values: CDR1 MGHDK, CDR2 SYGVNS. The CDR3 spells CASSDSRSPLHF. As DNA, the CDR3 is TGTGCCAGCAGTGATAGTCGTTCACCCCTCCACTTT.

The chain employs TRBV2 and TRBJ2-1, with TRBD2 matching over 7 bases. The V gene's germline CDR1 is SNHLY and CDR2 FYNNEI. Trimming took 2 bases from V and 3 from J; bases not matched to a gene: 10. The length of the CDR3 is 17 residues. Written as DNA, the CDR3 is TGTGCCAGCAGTGAAAGTAATTGGGGGGGTTTCTACAATGAGCAGTTCTTC. Residues: CASSESNWGGFYNEQFF.

In its sample, this clone was seen once. The chain couples TRBV7-3 to TRBJ2-7, with TRBD2 as a possible D gene (7 bases). The V and J ends lost 1 base and 6 bases respectively, with 16 bases between them. This CDR3 has 15 amino acids. Germline V CDR1 and CDR2: SGHTA, FQGTGA. The CDR3 DNA is TGTGCCAGCAGCTTAAGCGGGGGCAGTGCTGGCGAGCAGTACTTC. Translated: CASSLSGGSAGEQYF.

This clone has a single count. The V call is TRBV7-2, the J call TRBJ2-1; 9 bases match TRBD2. This CDR3 has 16 residues. The V gene end was trimmed by 1 base and the J gene end by 4 bases; junction bases not matched to a gene: 5. Germline-derived CDR1 and CDR2 are SGHTA and FQGNSA. This CDR3 is CASSLGGGAGYNEQFF. DNA for the CDR3: TGTGCCAGCAGCTTAGGCGGGGGGGCTGGGTACAATGAGCAGTTCTTC.

The chain employs TRBV5-6 and TRBJ1-6; possible D gene TRBD1, 5 bases. Between the trimmed V and J ends, which lost 2 bases and 8 bases, there was a span of 14 bases. The CDR3 has 15 amino acids. The germline gives CDR1 SGHDT, CDR2 YYEEEE. Here the CDR3 reads CASSFNRQGDSPLHF. The CDR3 DNA reads TGTGCCAGCAGCTTTAACCGGCAGGGTGATTCACCCCTCCACTTT.

This chain links TRBV6-5 with TRBJ1-3; D remains ambiguous. The CDR3 contains 15 residues. Germline assignment: CDR1 MNHEY and CDR2 SVGAGI. Between the trimmed V and J ends, which lost 6 bases and 2 bases, there was a span of 14 bases. The CDR3, as DNA: TGTGCCAGCAGACCTTACACTACCCCTGGAAACACCATATATTTT. Amino acids: CASRPYTTPGNTIYF.

This chain connects TRBV19 to TRBJ2-2; TRBD2 agrees at 11 bases. This CDR3 is 14 amino acids long. CDR1 is LNHDA and CDR2 is SQIVND in the germline V gene (reference sequence). V shed 8 bases and J 5 bases; nucleotides not matched to a gene: 4. DNA for the CDR3: TGTGCCAGTGGAAGGACTAGCGGGACCGGGGAGCTGTTTTTT. Translated: CASGRTSGTGELFF. Looking up the rest from reference TRBV19 and TRBJ2-2 gives the full variable domain: DGGITQSPKYLFRKEGQNVTLSCEQNLNHDAMYWYRQDPGQGLRLIYYSQIVNDFQKGDIAEGYSVSREKKESFPLTVTSAQKNPTAFYLCASGRTSGTGELFFGEGSRLTVL.

V usage is TRBV7-3 and J usage is TRBJ2-1; possible D gene TRBD2, 6 bases. Trimming cost V 4 bases and J 0 bases, with 16 bases left between them. This CDR3 has 17 residues. Germline V gives CDR1 SGHTA, CDR2 FQGTGA. The CDR3 sequence is CASSSRGARDSYNEQFF. The CDR3 region has the DNA TGTGCCAGCAGCTCGCGGGGAGCGCGAGACTCCTACAATGAGCAGTTCTTC. Looking up the rest from reference TRBV7-3 and TRBJ2-1 gives the full variable domain: GAGVSQTPSNKVTEKGKYVELRCDPISGHTALYWYRQSLGQGPEFLIYFQGTGAADDSGLPNDRFFAVRPEGSVSTLKIQRTERGDSAVYLCASSSRGARDSYNEQFFGPGTRLTVL.

The chain recombines TRBV6-5 with TRBJ1-5; no clear D gene. From germline, CDR1 is MNHEY and CDR2 SVGAGI. Deletions cut 2 bases from V and 1 base from J, with 9 bases between. The CDR3 is made up of 15 amino acids. The CDR3 is CASSYGPRSNQPQHF. CDR3 sequence (DNA): TGTGCCAGCAGTTACGGTCCTCGGAGCAATCAGCCCCAGCATTTT.

This clone has just a few counts. The genes are TRBV6-5 and TRBJ1-2; 10 bases map to TRBD1. Germline V gives CDR1 MNHEY, CDR2 SVGAGI. V shed 7 bases and J 6 bases; nucleotides not matched to a gene: 2. The CDR3 runs 12 residues. The CDR3 DNA reads as TGTGCCAGCAACGACAGGGGGCATGGCTACACCTTC. As protein: CASNDRGHGYTF.

The chain uses TRBV24-1 and TRBJ2-1, with D possibly being TRBD2 (5 bases). Germline V CDR1 and CDR2: KGHDR, SFDVKD. The V and J ends lost 3 bases and 0 bases respectively, with 20 bases between them. The CDR3 is 19 amino acids. CDR3 sequence reads: CATSDEGNTLVDSYNEQFF. The CDR3 coding sequence is TGTGCCACCAGTGATGAGGGTAATACTCTAGTGGACTCCTACAATGAGCAGTTCTTC.

The chain has TRBV6-6 and TRBJ1-6, with 9 bases identical to TRBD1. The CDR3 totals 16 residues. The V and J ends lost 6 bases and 7 bases, in that order; junction bases with no gene match: 10. Per the germline V gene, CDR1 is MNHNY and CDR2 is SVGAGI (reference sequence). The CDR3 DNA sequence: TGTGCCAGCAGCCCAAGTACCGGGACAGGGAATTCACCCCTCCACTTT. This sequence encodes CASSPSTGTGNSPLHF.

This clone was seen just once. V and J are TRBV7-8 and TRBJ1-2; no clear D gene. V lost 5 bases and J 4 bases, leaving 11 bases between the germline ends. CDR1 SGHVS and CDR2 FQNEAQ come from the germline V gene. The CDR3 runs 13 residues. As DNA, the CDR3 is TGTGCCAGCAGCGCTAACTCGCTCTATGGCTACACCTTC. Its protein product is CASSANSLYGYTF.

The V gene is TRBV12-3 or TRBV12-4, the J gene TRBJ1-4, with D unclear. The CDR3 runs 13 residues. Trimming left V 4 bases short and J 8 bases short, with 11 bases between. For the CDR3, the DNA is TGTGCCAGCAGTTGGCGGGAAGGCGAAAAACTGTTTTTT. It codes for CASSWREGEKLFF.

The sample holds one count of this clone. This chain joins TRBV7-8 and TRBJ1-4; no clear D gene. Per germline, CDR1 SGHVS and CDR2 FQNEAQ. The CDR3 runs to 15 residues. Trimming pared 3 bases from V and 1 base from J, leaving 9 bases between. Here the CDR3 reads CASSLLEGTNEKLFF. In DNA, the CDR3 is TGTGCCAGCAGCTTGTTAGAGGGAACTAATGAAAAACTGTTTTTT.